A single sample gave rise to the 21 T cell receptor beta chains below, sequenced in a study of blood T cells in healthy people across ages. A second PCR, run for roughly 7 to 11 cycles, used a sample-barcoded 5' primer plus a J-beta primer mix. TCRdb reprocessed the 5' RACE reads with MiXCR, giving one entry per CDR3 protein. The sample shows about 780,000 distinct CDR3 sequences, more than 35% of them seen only once. Sequenced input: blood. The receptors were sampled from a man at least 80 years old in good health.

The chain has TRBV18 and TRBJ2-7; 11 nucleotides match TRBD1. The CDR3 covers 15 residues. V dropped 4 bases and J dropped 3; count of bases not matched to a gene: 5. Germline assignment: CDR1 KGHSH and CDR2 LQKENI. The DNA of the CDR3 is TGTGCCAGCTCACTTGGGACAGGGGGTCTCTACGAGCAGTACTTC. Translation: CASSLGTGGLYEQYF.

The V call is TRBV28, the J call TRBJ1-5; no reliable D call. In germline, CDR1 is MDHEN, CDR2 SYDVKM. CDR3 size: 12 residues. The ends were cut back, 10 bases at V and 4 bases at J, with 11 bases in the middle. In nucleotides, the CDR3 is TGTGCCACGCACAGAGTTAATCAGCCCCAGCATTTT. Translation gives CATHRVNQPQHF.

The J gene is TRBJ1-1, the V gene TRBV25-1, with 10 bases identical to TRBD1. CDR3 length equals 15 residues. Germline CDR1 is MGHDK and CDR2 is SYGVNS. The V gene end was trimmed by 3 bases and the J gene end by 5 bases; junction bases not matched to a gene: 6. Here the CDR3 DNA reads TGTGCCAGCAGTGAGACAGGGGGCGGATCGACTGAAGCTTTCTTT. Its translation is CASSETGGGSTEAFF.

The rearrangement joins TRBV14 to TRBJ2-1; 8 nucleotides align to TRBD2. The CDR3 has 16 residues. Trimming at V came to 4 bases and at J to 4 bases, leaving 9 bases not matched to a gene. Germline values: CDR1 SGHDN, CDR2 FVKESK. The CDR3 DNA follows: TGTGCCAGCAGCCGACGGGAGGGGCTCAGGTACAATGAGCAGTTCTTC. It is translated as CASSRREGLRYNEQFF.

This clonotype came up many times. The chain has TRBV6-5 and TRBJ2-3; unclear D gene. The V gene's germline CDR1 is MNHEY and CDR2 SVGAGI. The V gene lost 0 bases and the J gene lost 7 bases, with 2 bases spanning the gap. The CDR3 is 11 residues long. This CDR3 is CASSYSNTQYF. As DNA, the CDR3 is TGTGCCAGCAGTTACTCGAATACGCAGTATTTT.

A few counts support this clonotype. The rearrangement joins TRBV5-6 to TRBJ2-7; D is tentatively TRBD1 or TRBD2 (5 bases each). The CDR3 has 16 residues. V lost 0 bases and J lost 1, with 14 bases in between. Germline CDR1 reads SGHDT; CDR2 reads YYEEEE. The CDR3 is CASSLGGLAVSYEQYF. The CDR3 region has the DNA TGTGCCAGCAGCTTGGGGGGGTTGGCGGTTTCCTACGAGCAGTACTTC.

This chain joins TRBV20-1 and TRBJ2-7; 11 bases match TRBD2. Germline CDR1 DFQATT, CDR2 SNEGSKA (reference sequence). V gave up 1 base and J gave up 6 bases; unmatched junction bases: 5. CDR3 length equals 14 residues. CDR3 coding DNA: TGCAGTGCTAGAGTACTAGCGGGAGTTGGCGAGCAGTACTTC. As protein: CSARVLAGVGEQYF.

J is TRBJ1-2 and V is TRBV7-9; D unclear. The germline gives CDR1 SEHNR, CDR2 FQNEAQ (reference sequence). The CDR3 runs 10 residues. Trimming cost V 8 bases and J 8 bases, with 9 bases left between them. This CDR3 is CASSSGGYTF. The CDR3 nucleotides read TGTGCCAGCTCTTCTGGGGGCTACACCTTC.

This clonotype was found many times. The gene calls are TRBV20-1 and TRBJ2-1; TRBD2 might be the D (5 bases). Looked up from germline, CDR1 is DFQATT and CDR2 is SNEGSKA (reference sequence). The CDR3 has 13 residues. The V end was cut by 3 bases, the J end by 6 bases, with 12 bases between. CDR3 loop: CSASHPSFNEQFF. CDR3 DNA: TGCAGTGCTAGTCACCCTAGCTTCAATGAGCAGTTCTTC.

This clonotype was observed once. V is TRBV7-2 and J is TRBJ2-7; maybe TRBD1 (5 bases). Germline V gene lookup returns CDR1 SGHTA and CDR2 FQGNSA. The CDR3 sequence is 14 residues long. Trimming removed 5 bases from V and 4 bases from J, with 15 bases in between. CDR3 region: CASSVEMAGYEQYF. Written as DNA, the CDR3 is TGTGCCAGCAGCGTGGAAATGGCAGGGTACGAGCAGTACTTC.

As for this clonotype: A much larger clone sits a single nucleotide away, making a read error possible. The rearrangement links TRBV7-9 to TRBJ1-2; D uncertain. The V end lost 2 bases, the J end lost 0 bases, and 10 bases lay between the germline ends. Germline V gives CDR1 SEHNR, CDR2 FQNEAQ (reference sequence). The length of the CDR3 is 15 residues. This CDR3 is CASSLMDSTNYGYTF. Written as DNA, the CDR3 is TGTGCCAGCAGCTTAATGGATTCCACTAACTATGGCTACACCTTC.

This clonotype turned up a few times. The CDR3: CASRSNGYEQYF. Written as DNA, the CDR3 is TGTGCCAGCAGATCCAACGGGTACGAGCAGTACTTC. The rearrangement links TRBV28 to TRBJ2-7; no firm D call. The germline CDR1 and CDR2 sequences are MDHEN and SYDVKM. The CDR3 consists of 12 residues. V lost 6 bases and J 4 bases, leaving 10 bases between the germline ends.

Comment on this clonotype: This could be a read error, since a much larger clone is one nucleotide away. CDR3 sequence: CASSQDPGRDMQYF. CDR3 in DNA: TGCGCCAGCAGCCAAGATCCCGGGCGGGATATGCAGTATTTT. This chain joins TRBV4-3 and TRBJ2-3, with D perhaps matching TRBD2 (6 bases). This CDR3 contains 14 residues. Germline V gives CDR1 LGHNA, CDR2 YSLEER.

This chain joins TRBV5-1 and TRBJ2-5; 11 bases match TRBD1. This CDR3 is built from 16 residues. Per the germline V gene, CDR1 is SGHRS and CDR2 is YFSETQ. V was pared by 4 bases and J by 9 bases, with 14 bases of the junction left unmatched. The CDR3 spells CASSPSGQGASKAQYF. Here the CDR3 DNA reads TGCGCCAGCAGCCCATCCGGACAGGGGGCGTCGAAAGCCCAGTACTTC.

About this clonotype: The germline gene is not matched at one end of the junction; a read error may be the cause. The CDR3 DNA reads TGTGCCATCAGTGAAAGGGACAGGGGGGTAGATGAGCGGTTCTTC. It yields the protein CAISERDRGVDERFF. V is TRBV10-3 and J is TRBJ2-1, with TRBD1 matching over 11 bases. Germline V gene lookup returns CDR1 ENHRY and CDR2 SYGVKD. This CDR3 comprises 15 residues.

In this sample, this clonotype turned up a few times. The V and J genes are TRBV12-3 or TRBV12-4 and TRBJ2-1; 12 positions match TRBD2. With 6 bases clipped from V and 3 bases from J, the junction kept 6 bases outside the gene matches. The length of the CDR3 is 16 residues. This CDR3 reads CASSRLAGALYNEQFF. DNA for the CDR3: TGTGCCAGCAGCCGACTAGCGGGGGCCCTCTACAATGAGCAGTTCTTC.

Only a few counts were recorded for this clonotype. Here the CDR3 reads CASSSTPHAIYEQYF. The CDR3 DNA follows: TGTGCCAGCAGCTCTACCCCCCATGCTATCTACGAGCAGTACTTC. This rearrangement joins TRBV5-4 to TRBJ2-7; D call uncertain. Germline CDR1 and CDR2: SGHNT and YYREEE (reference sequence). The CDR3 runs to 15 residues. V lost 3 bases and J lost 3, with 16 bases in between.

The V and J genes are TRBV24-1 and TRBJ2-2; no firm D call. Trimming cost V 4 bases and J 6 bases, with 14 bases left between them. CDR3 length: 15 residues. Germline V lookup: CDR1 KGHDR, CDR2 SFDVKD. The CDR3 protein is CATSDSPAAAGELFF. The CDR3 DNA reads TGTGCCACCAGTGACTCTCCCGCGGCCGCCGGGGAGCTGTTTTTT.

This chain uses TRBV6-5 with TRBJ2-5; TRBD2 is a possible D gene (6 bases). Germline values: CDR1 MNHEY, CDR2 SVGAGI. V dropped 4 bases and J dropped 1 base, with 10 bases sitting between them. The CDR3 runs 14 residues. The chain's CDR3 is CASSSGTLQETQYF. As DNA, the CDR3 is TGTGCCAGCAGTTCCGGGACTCTCCAAGAGACCCAGTACTTC.

This clonotype showed up just a few times. The chain links TRBV10-3 to TRBJ2-3; D not certain. CDR3 size: 13 residues. Looked up from germline, CDR1 is ENHRY and CDR2 is SYGVKD. The V end was cut by 4 bases, the J end by 0 bases, with 5 bases between. Written as DNA, the CDR3 is TGTGCCATCAGTGGAGCTAGCACAGATACGCAGTATTTT. Its protein product is CAISGASTDTQYF.

V gene TRBV7-2 combines with J gene TRBJ2-3, with D tentatively TRBD2 (6 bases). This CDR3 is built from 13 residues. Trimming shortened V by 10 bases and J by 2 bases, and 13 bases separated the two germline ends. Per the germline V gene, CDR1 is SGHTA and CDR2 is FQGNSA. The CDR3 bases are TGTGCCACCGGGTGGAGGGACACAGATACGCAGTATTTT. This gives the protein CATGWRDTDTQYF.